This TCR beta chain appears in the sequencing data of a study of T cell responses to AZD1222 COVID-19 vaccine. Some clones are missing from TCRdb's copy, which holds only in-frame ones; the method was immunoSEQ multiplex PCR. This repertoire shows 100,000 or so clones, about 83% found once; its top ten account for around 15%. V lost 3 bases, J lost 6 bases, and 3 bases stayed unmatched. This CDR3 comprises 13 residues. The J gene is TRBJ1-2, the V gene TRBV12-3 or TRBV12-4; the match to TRBD1 covers 8 bases. The material sequenced was peripheral blood, taken on day 0 of AZD1222 vaccination. This TCR was recovered from an adult in good health. The CDR3 protein is CASSFRTGNGYTF. For the CDR3, the DNA is TGTGCCAGCAGTTTTCGGACAGGGAATGGCTACACCTTC.